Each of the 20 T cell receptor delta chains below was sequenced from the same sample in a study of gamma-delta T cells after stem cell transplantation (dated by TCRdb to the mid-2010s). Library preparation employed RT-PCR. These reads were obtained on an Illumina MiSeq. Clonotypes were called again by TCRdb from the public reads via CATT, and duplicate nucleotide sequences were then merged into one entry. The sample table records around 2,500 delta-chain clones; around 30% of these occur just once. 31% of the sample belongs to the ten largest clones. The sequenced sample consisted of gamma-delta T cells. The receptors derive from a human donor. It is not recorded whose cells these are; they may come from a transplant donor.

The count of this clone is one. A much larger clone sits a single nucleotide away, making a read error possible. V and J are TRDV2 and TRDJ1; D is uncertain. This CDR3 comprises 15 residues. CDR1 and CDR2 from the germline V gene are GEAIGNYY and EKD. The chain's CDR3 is CACDTLYSAGDKHIF. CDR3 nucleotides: TGTGCCTGTGACACGTTGTACTCAGCCGGCGATAAACACATCTTT.

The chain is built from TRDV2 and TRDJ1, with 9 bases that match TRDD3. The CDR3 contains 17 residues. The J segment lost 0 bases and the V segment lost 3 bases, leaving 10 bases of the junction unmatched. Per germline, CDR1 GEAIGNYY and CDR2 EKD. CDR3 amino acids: CACDFLGDNIDTDKLIF. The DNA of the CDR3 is TGTGCCTGTGACTTCTTGGGGGATAACATAGACACCGATAAACTCATCTTT.

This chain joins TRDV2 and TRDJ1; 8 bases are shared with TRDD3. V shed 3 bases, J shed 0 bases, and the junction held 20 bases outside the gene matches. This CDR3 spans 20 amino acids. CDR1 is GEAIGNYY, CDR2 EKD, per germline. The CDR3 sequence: CACDLAPSTTGGYNTDKLIF. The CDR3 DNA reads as TGTGCCTGTGACCTCGCCCCTTCCACGACTGGGGGGTACAACACCGATAAACTCATCTTT.

CDR3 region: CACDLFFTGGSDDKLIF. The CDR3 nucleotides are TGTGCCTGTGACCTTTTTTTTACTGGGGGATCGGACGATAAACTCATCTTT. This chain uses TRDV2 with TRDJ1; 10 bases match TRDD3. V shed 3 bases and J 4 bases; nucleotides not matched to a gene: 13. In germline, CDR1 is GEAIGNYY, CDR2 EKD. The CDR3 has 17 residues.

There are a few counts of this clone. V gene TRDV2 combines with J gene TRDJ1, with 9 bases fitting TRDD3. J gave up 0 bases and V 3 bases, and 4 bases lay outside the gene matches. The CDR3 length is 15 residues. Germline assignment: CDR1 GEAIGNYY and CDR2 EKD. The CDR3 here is CACDGLGDYTDKLIF. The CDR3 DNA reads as TGTGCCTGTGACGGACTGGGGGACTACACCGATAAACTCATCTTT.

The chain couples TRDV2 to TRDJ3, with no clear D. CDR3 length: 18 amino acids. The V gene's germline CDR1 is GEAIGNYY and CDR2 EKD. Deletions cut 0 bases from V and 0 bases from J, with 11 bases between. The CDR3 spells CACDTAGPSSWDTRQMFF. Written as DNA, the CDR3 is TGTGCCTGTGACACCGCGGGACCAAGCTCCTGGGACACCCGACAGATGTTTTTC.

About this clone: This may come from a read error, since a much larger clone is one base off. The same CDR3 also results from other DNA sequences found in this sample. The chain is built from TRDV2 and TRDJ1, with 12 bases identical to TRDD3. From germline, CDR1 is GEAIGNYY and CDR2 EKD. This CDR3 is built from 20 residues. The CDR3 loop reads CACDTLGVLGDTERTDKLIF. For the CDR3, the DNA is TGCGCCTGTGACACGCTTGGAGTACTGGGGGATACCGAGAGGACCGATAAACTCATCTTT.

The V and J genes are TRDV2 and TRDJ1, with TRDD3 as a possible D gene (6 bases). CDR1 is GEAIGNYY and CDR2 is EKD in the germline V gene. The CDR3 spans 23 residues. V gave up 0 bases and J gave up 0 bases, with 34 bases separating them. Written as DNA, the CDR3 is TGTGCCTGTGACACCGTTGCCACCTGGGGACCAAATTACGGATGGGGGTACACCGATAAACTCATCTTT. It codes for CACDTVATWGPNYGWGYTDKLIF.

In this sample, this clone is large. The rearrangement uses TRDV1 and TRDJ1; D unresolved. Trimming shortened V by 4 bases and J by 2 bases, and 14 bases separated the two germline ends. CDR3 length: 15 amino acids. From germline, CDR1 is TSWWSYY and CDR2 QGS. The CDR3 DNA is TGTGCTCTTGGGGCCAGTACGTTCCCTACCGATAAACTCATCTTT. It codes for CALGASTFPTDKLIF.

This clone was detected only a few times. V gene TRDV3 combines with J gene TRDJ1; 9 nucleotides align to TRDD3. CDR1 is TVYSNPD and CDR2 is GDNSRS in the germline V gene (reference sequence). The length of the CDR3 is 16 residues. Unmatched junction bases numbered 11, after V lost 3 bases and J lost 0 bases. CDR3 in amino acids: CAFHLLGDPYTDKLIF. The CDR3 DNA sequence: TGTGCCTTCCACTTACTGGGGGACCCTTACACCGATAAACTCATCTTT.

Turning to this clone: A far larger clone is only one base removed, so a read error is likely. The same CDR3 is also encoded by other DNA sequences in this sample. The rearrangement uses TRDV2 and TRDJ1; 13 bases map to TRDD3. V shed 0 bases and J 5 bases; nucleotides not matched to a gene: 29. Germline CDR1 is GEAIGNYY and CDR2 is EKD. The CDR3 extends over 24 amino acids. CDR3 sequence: CACDTLILGDTHITDTRGTDKLIF. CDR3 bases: TGTGCCTGTGACACCCTAATACTGGGGGATACGCACATTACAGACACCCGGGGGACTGATAAACTCATCTTT.

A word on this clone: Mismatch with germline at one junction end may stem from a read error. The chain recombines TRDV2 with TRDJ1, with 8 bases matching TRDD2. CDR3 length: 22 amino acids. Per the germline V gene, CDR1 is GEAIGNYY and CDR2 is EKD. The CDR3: CACDTVILPMYTGEGYTYKLIF. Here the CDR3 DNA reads TGTGCCTGTGACACCGTGATCCTTCCTATGTATACTGGTGAAGGGTACACCTATAAACTCATCTTT.

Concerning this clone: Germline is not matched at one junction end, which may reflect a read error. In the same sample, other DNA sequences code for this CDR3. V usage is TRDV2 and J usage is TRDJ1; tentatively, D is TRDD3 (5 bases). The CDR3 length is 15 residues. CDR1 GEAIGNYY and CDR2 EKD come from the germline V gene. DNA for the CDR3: TGTGCCTGTGACTCCTTGGGTGGATTCCCAGATACACTCATCTTT. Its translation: CACDSLGGFPDTLIF.

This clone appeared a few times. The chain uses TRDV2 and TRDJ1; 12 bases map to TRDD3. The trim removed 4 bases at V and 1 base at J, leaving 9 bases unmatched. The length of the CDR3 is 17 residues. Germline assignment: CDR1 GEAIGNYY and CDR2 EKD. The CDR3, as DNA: TGTGCCTGTGAAGGGCTGGGGGATACGCTAGGCACCGATAAACTCATCTTT. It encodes CACEGLGDTLGTDKLIF.

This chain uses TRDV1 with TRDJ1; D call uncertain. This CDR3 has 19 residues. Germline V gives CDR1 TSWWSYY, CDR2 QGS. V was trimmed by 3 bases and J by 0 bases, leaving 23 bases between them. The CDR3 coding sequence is TGTGCTCTTGGGGACCCCCTTGCGGTAACATTAAAGTACACCGATAAACTCATCTTT. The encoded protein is CALGDPLAVTLKYTDKLIF.

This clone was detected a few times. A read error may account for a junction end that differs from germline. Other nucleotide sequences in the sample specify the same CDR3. The DNA of the CDR3 is TGTGCCTGTGACACCGTGGATGGGGGGTCACCCTGGGACACCCGACAGATGTTCTTC. This translates into CACDTVDGGSPWDTRQMFF. The V call is TRDV2, the J call TRDJ3, with D possibly matching TRDD3 (6 bases). This CDR3 spans 19 amino acids. The germline V gene has CDR1 GEAIGNYY and CDR2 EKD.

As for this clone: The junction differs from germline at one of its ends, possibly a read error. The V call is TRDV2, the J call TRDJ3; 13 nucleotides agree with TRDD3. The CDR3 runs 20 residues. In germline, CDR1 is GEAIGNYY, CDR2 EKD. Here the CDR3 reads CACDTLLGDTYPCDTRPMFF. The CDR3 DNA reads TGTGCCTGTGACACCTTACTGGGGGATACGTATCCCTGTGACACCCGACCGATGTTTTTC.

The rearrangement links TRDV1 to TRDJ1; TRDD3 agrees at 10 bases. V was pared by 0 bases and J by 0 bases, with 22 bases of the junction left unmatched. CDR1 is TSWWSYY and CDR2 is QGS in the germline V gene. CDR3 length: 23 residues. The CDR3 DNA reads TGTGCTCTTGGGGAACTAGTTCCCTTCCTCGAGTGGGGGATACATTTTCACACCGATAAACTCATCTTT. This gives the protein CALGELVPFLEWGIHFHTDKLIF.

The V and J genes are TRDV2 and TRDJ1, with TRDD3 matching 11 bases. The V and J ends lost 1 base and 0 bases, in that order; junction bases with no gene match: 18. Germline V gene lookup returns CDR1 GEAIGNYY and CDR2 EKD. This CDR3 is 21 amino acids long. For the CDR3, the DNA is TGTGCCTGTGACACTTTAAGACTGGGGGATAGTCTTGGCACGGACACCGATAAACTCATCTTT. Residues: CACDTLRLGDSLGTDTDKLIF.

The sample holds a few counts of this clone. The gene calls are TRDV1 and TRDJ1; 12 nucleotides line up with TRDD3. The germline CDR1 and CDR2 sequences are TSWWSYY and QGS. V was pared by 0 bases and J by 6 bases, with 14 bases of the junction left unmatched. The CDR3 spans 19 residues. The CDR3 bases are TGTGCTCTTGGGGAACTAACCTCGTTCCCTGGGGGATACGTGTATAAACTCATCTTT. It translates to CALGELTSFPGGYVYKLIF.